This record looks at one TCR beta chain sequence and its context. The antigen is unknown. This sample stems from a study of T cells in localized non-small cell lung cancer. Whole-study findings and limits: Uninvolved adjacent lung, not tumor, had the highest T cell clonality. Because only a single region of the tumor was sequenced, heterogeneity remains possible. Adjacent lung exhibited a median of approximately 50 among the 100 most abundant tumor clones.

There are 13 residues in the CDR3. The V gene's germline CDR1 is LNHDA and CDR2 SQIVND (reference sequence). V was cut by 9 bases and J by 7 bases, with 16 bases left in between. Using immunoSEQ multiplex PCR, the repertoire was profiled, and TCRdb retains in-frame clones only, with some absent. The sample comprises 40,000 to 50,000 clones, roughly nine tenths of which are singletons, and over 6% rests with the top ten. Sequenced material: peripheral blood, taken before any cancer treatment. This TCR was sampled from a woman aged 18-55 years with stage III lung adenocarcinoma. The chain employs TRBV19 and TRBJ1-5; possible D gene TRBD1, 6 bases. The CDR3 loop is CASARYRDQPQHF. CDR3 nucleotide sequence: TGTGCCAGCGCGCGGTACAGGGACCAGCCCCAGCATTTT.